Following are 8 T cell receptor beta chains from one sample sequenced in a study of T cell responses to AZD1222 COVID-19 vaccine. Sequenced by immunoSEQ multiplex PCR; TCRdb stores in-frame clones only, minus some. The table includes around 130,000 clones, 70% to 90% detected once. Specimen: peripheral blood, collected on day 0 of AZD1222 vaccination. These receptors were collected from an adult in good health.

This chain links TRBV9 with TRBJ1-1; D perhaps matches TRBD1 (6 bases). Trimming took 4 bases from V and 0 from J, leaving 16 bases between them. Germline V CDR1 and CDR2: SGDLS, YYNGEE. The CDR3 contains 16 residues. CDR3 nucleotides: TGTGCCAGCAGCTCCCCAAGTGGACAGCTGAACACTGAAGCTTTCTTT. It translates to CASSSPSGQLNTEAFF. Full variable domain (remainder filled in from reference TRBV9 and TRBJ1-1): DSGVTQTPKHLITATGQRVTLRCSPRSGDLSVYWYQQSLDQGLQFLIQYYNGEERAKGNILERFSAQQFPDLHSELNLSSLELGDSALYFCASSSPSGQLNTEAFFGQGTRLTVV.

This clone appeared a single time. This chain uses TRBV6-1 with TRBJ1-5; D gene uncertain. Germline lookup yields CDR1 MNHNS and CDR2 SASEGT. The CDR3 runs 16 residues. The V end lost 1 base, the J end lost 4 bases, and 14 bases lay between the germline ends. As DNA, the CDR3 is TGTGCCAGCAGTGAAGGATGGGAACTTCGAAATCAGCCCCAGCATTTT. Residues: CASSEGWELRNQPQHF.

This CDR3 is CASSSEGEDTQYF. CDR3 in DNA: TGTGCCAGCAGTTCTGAAGGGGAAGATACGCAGTATTTT. The chain joins TRBV6-2 or TRBV6-3 to TRBJ2-3; D may be TRBD1 (5 bases). The CDR3 extends over 13 amino acids. Germline CDR1 MNHEY, CDR2 SVGEGT. V shed 4 bases and J shed 5 bases, with 10 bases lying between them.

The rearrangement uses TRBV5-1 and TRBJ2-5; 8 positions match TRBD1. The germline CDR1 and CDR2 sequences are SGHRS and YFSETQ. There are 16 residues in the CDR3. V trimming: 4 bases; J trimming: 4 bases; junction bases outside the gene matches: 12. The CDR3 reads CASSPTGQGTGETQYF. The CDR3 bases are TGCGCCAGCAGCCCCACTGGACAGGGCACAGGAGAGACCCAGTACTTC. The entire variable domain, with the rest obtained from reference TRBV5-1 and TRBJ2-5, is as follows: KAGVTQTPRYLIKTRGQQVTLSCSPISGHRSVSWYQQTPGQGLQFLFEYFSETQRNKGNFPGRFSGRQFSNSRSEMNVSTLELGDSALYLCASSPTGQGTGETQYFGPGTRLLVL.

The chain joins TRBV30 to TRBJ2-2; D unresolved. The V and J ends lost 0 bases and 0 bases respectively, with 14 bases between them. CDR3 size: 17 residues. Germline V gives CDR1 GTSNPN, CDR2 SVGIG (reference sequence). CDR3 sequence reads: CAWSVRVSVTNTGELFF. CDR3 coding DNA: TGTGCCTGGAGTGTACGGGTTAGTGTTACGAACACCGGGGAGCTGTTTTTT.

The rearrangement joins TRBV3-1 (or the pseudogene TRBV3-2) to TRBJ2-5; D perhaps matches TRBD2 (5 bases). From germline, CDR1 is LGHDT and CDR2 YNNKEL (reference sequence). The CDR3 is 14 residues long. With 8 bases removed from V and 2 bases from J, the gap between germline ends came to 15 bases. The CDR3 here is CASGRRASQETQYF. Here the CDR3 DNA reads TGTGCCAGCGGCAGGCGGGCGTCACAAGAGACCCAGTACTTC.

The chain joins TRBV7-9 to TRBJ1-2; D perhaps matches TRBD1 (5 bases). Germline V CDR1 and CDR2: SEHNR, FQNEAQ (reference sequence). Trimming pared 3 bases from V and 8 bases from J, leaving 19 bases between. The CDR3 has 15 amino acids. The CDR3, as DNA: TGTGCCAGCAGCTTCATAGCCTTCGGGGGTGAAGGCTACACCTTC. Protein: CASSFIAFGGEGYTF.

The V call is TRBV11-2, the J call TRBJ1-2, with D uncertain. Germline lookup yields CDR1 SGHAT and CDR2 FQNNGV. V was clipped by 10 bases and J by 4 bases, with 16 bases between them. The CDR3 contains 13 residues. CDR3 region: CAIDTGRVYGYTF. The CDR3 DNA is TGTGCCATTGACACGGGGAGGGTCTATGGCTACACCTTC.